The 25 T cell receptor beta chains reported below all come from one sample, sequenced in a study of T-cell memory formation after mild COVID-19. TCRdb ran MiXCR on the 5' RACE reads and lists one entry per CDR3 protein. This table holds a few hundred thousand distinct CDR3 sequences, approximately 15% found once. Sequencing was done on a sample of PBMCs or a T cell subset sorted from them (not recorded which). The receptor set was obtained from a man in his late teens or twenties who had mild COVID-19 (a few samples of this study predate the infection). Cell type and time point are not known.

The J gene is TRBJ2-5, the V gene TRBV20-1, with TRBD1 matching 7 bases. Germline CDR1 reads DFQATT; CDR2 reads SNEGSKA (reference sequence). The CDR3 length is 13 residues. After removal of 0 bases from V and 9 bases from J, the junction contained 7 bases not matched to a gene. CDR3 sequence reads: CSARDGSGTAQYF. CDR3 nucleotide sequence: TGCAGTGCTAGAGATGGGTCAGGGACAGCCCAGTACTTC.

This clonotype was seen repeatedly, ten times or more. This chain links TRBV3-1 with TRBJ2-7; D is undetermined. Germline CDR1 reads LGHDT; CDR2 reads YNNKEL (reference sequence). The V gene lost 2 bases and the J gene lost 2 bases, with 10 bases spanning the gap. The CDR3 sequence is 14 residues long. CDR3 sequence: CASSQWGRTYEQYF. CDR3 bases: TGTGCCAGCAGCCAATGGGGTAGGACCTACGAGCAGTACTTC.

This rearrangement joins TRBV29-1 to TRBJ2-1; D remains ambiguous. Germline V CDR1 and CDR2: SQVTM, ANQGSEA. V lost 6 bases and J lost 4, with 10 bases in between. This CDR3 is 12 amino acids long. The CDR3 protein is CSVGVFYNEQFF. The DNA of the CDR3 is TGCAGCGTGGGCGTCTTTTACAATGAGCAGTTCTTC.

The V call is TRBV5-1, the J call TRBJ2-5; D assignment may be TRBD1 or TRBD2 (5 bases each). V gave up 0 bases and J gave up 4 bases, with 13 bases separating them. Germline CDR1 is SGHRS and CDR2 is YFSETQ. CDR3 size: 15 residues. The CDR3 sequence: CASSLGTVRGETQYF. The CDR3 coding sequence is TGCGCCAGCAGCTTGGGGACCGTGAGGGGAGAGACCCAGTACTTC. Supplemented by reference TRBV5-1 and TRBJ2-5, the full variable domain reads KAGVTQTPRYLIKTRGQQVTLSCSPISGHRSVSWYQQTPGQGLQFLFEYFSETQRNKGNFPGRFSGRQFSNSRSEMNVSTLELGDSALYLCASSLGTVRGETQYFGPGTRLLVL.

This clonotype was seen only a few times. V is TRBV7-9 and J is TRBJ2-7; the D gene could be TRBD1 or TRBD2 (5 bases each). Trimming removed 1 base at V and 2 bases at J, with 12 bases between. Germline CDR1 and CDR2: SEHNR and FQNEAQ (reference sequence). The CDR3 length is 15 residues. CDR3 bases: TGTGCCAGCAGCTTAGAGGTTGGGGGAACCTACGAGCAGTACTTC. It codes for CASSLEVGGTYEQYF.

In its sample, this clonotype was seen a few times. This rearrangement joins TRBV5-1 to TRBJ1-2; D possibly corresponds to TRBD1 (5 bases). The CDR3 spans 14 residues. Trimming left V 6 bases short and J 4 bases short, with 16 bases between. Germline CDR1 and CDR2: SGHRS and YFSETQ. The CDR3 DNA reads TGCGCCAGCACCGACTTGGGGGGACCCTATGGCTACACCTTC. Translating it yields CASTDLGGPYGYTF.

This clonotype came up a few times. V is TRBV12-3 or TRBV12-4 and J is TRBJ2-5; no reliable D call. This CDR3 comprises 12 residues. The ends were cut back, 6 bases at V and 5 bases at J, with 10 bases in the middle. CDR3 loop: CASRREDETQYF. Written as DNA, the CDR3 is TGTGCCAGCAGGAGAGAGGACGAGACCCAGTACTTC.

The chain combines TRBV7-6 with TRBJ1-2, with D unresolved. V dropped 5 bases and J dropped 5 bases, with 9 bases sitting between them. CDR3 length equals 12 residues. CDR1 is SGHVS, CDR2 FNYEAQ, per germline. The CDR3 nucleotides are TGTGCCAGCAGCCCCCTCTTATATGGCTACACCTTC. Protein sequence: CASSPLLYGYTF. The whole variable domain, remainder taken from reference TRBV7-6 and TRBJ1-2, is GAGVSQSPRYKVTKRGQDVALRCDPISGHVSLYWYRQALGQGPEFLTYFNYEAQQDKSGLPNDRFSAERPEGSISTLTIQRTEQRDSAMYRCASSPLLYGYTFGSGTRLTVV.

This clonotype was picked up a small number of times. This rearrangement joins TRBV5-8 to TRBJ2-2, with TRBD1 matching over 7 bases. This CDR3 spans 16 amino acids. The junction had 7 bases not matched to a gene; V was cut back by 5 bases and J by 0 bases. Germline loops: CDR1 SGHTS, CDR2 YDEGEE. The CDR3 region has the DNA TGTGCCAGCAGTCCGGGACAGTGGGCGAACACCGGGGAGCTGTTTTTT. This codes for CASSPGQWANTGELFF.

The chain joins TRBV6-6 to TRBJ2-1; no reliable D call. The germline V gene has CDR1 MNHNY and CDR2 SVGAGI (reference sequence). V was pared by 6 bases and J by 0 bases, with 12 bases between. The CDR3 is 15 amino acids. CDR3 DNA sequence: TGTGCCAGCAGGTCAACTATGAGCTCCTACAATGAGCAGTTCTTC. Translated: CASRSTMSSYNEQFF.

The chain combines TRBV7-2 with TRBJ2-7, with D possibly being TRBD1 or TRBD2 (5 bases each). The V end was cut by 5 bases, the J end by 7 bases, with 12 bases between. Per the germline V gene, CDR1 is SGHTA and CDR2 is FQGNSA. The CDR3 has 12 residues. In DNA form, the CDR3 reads TGTGCCAGCAGCCGAGAGGGGCAGGAGCAGTACTTC. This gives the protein CASSREGQEQYF.

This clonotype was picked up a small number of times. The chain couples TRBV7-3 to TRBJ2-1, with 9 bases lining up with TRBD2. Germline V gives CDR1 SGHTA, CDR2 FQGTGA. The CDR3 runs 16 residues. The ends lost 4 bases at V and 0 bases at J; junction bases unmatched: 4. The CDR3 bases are TGTGCCAGCAGCTCGCGGGGGGGTTCCTCCTACAATGAGCAGTTCTTC. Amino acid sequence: CASSSRGGSSYNEQFF.

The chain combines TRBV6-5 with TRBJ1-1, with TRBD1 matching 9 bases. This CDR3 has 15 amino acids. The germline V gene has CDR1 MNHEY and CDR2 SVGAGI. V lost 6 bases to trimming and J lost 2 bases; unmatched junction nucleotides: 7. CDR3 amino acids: CASRRPGQGNTEAFF. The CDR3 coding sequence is TGTGCCAGCAGGAGGCCGGGACAGGGAAACACTGAAGCTTTCTTT.

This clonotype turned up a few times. As DNA, the CDR3 is TGCGCCAGCAGCCAATCGGGGAGCACAGATACGCAGTATTTT. Protein sequence: CASSQSGSTDTQYF. The gene calls are TRBV4-3 and TRBJ2-3, with a weak D call TRBD2 (5 bases). Trimming took 2 bases from V and 0 from J, leaving 6 bases between them. The length of the CDR3 is 14 residues. Germline V gene sequence: CDR1 LGHNA, CDR2 YSLEER.

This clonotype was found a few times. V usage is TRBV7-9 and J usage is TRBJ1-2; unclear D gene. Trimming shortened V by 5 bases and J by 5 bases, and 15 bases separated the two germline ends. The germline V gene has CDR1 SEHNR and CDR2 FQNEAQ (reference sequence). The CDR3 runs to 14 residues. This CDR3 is CASSPGEGPYGYTF. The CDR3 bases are TGTGCCAGCAGCCCCGGGGAGGGCCCGTATGGCTACACCTTC.

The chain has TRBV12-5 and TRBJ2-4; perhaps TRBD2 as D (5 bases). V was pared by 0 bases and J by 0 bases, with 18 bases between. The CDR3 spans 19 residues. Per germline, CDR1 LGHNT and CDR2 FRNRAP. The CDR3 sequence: CASGLVTDPDGEAKNIQYF. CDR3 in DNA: TGTGCTAGTGGTTTGGTAACCGATCCCGACGGGGAAGCCAAAAACATTCAGTACTTC.

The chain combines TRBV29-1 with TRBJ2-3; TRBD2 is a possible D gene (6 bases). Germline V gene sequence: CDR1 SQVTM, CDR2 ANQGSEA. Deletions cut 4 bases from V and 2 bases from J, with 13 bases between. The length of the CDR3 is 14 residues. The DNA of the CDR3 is TGCAGCGTTGCCCCGGGACTCCACACAGATACGCAGTATTTT. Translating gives CSVAPGLHTDTQYF.

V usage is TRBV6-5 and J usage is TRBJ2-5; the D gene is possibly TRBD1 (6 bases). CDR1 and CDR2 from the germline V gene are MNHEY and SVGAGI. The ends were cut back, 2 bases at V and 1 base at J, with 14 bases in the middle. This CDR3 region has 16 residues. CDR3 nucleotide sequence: TGTGCCAGCAGTTACGCCCCAGGCAGGGGCCAAGAGACCCAGTACTTC. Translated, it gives CASSYAPGRGQETQYF.

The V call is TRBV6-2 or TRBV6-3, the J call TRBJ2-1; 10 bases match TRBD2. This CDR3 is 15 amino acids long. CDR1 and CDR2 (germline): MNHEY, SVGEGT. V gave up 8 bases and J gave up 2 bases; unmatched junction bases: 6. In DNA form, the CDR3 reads TGTGCCAGCGGTAGTAGCGGGGGGACCTACAATGAGCAGTTCTTC. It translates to CASGSSGGTYNEQFF.

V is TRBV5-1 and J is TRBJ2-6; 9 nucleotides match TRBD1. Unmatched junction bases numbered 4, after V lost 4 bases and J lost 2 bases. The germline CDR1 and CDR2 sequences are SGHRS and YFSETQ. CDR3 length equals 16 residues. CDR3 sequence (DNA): TGCGCCAGCAGCACACAGGGGGCGCCTGGGGCCAACGTCCTGACTTTC. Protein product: CASSTQGAPGANVLTF.

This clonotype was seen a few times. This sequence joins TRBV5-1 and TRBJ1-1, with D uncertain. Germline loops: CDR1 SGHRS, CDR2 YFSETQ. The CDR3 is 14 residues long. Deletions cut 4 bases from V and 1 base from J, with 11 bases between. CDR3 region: CASSRERGNTEAFF. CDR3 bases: TGCGCCAGCAGCCGCGAACGGGGGAACACTGAAGCTTTCTTT.

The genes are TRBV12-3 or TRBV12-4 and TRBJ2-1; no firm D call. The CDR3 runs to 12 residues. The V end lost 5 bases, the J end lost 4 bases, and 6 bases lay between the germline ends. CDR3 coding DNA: TGTGCCAGCAGTCTTCTTTACAATGAGCAGTTCTTC. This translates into CASSLLYNEQFF.

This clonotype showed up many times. As DNA, the CDR3 is TGTGCCAGCCCCGGGGACACCGGGGAGCTGTTTTTT. Translation: CASPGDTGELFF. V is TRBV19 and J is TRBJ2-2; D is perhaps TRBD2 (5 bases). Germline V gene sequence: CDR1 LNHDA, CDR2 SQIVND (reference sequence). V lost 9 bases to trimming and J lost 3 bases, with 8 bases between them. This CDR3 comprises 12 residues.

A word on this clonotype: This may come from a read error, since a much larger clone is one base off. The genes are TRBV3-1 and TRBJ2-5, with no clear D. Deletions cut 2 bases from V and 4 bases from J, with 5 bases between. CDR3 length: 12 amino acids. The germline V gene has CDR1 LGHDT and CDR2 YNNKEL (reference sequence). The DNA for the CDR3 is TGTGCCAGCAGCCAACCGGGAGAGACCCAGTACTTC. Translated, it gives CASSQPGETQYF.

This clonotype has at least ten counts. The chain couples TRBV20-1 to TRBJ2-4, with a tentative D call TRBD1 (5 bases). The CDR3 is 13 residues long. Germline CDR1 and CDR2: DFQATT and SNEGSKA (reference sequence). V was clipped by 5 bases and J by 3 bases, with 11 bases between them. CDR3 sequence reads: CSAWGRNKNIQYF. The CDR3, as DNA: TGCAGTGCTTGGGGCAGGAACAAAAACATTCAGTACTTC.